Following are 25 T cell receptor beta chains from one sample sequenced in a study of T-cell memory formation after mild COVID-19. TCRdb passed the 5' RACE reads through MiXCR, listing each CDR3 protein once. The sample records 260,000 or so distinct CDR3 sequences, over 15% being singletons. Sequences were obtained from PBMCs or a T cell subset sorted from them (not recorded which). The receptors come from a man between 18 and 35 years old who had mild COVID-19 (a few samples of this study predate the infection). Cell type and time point are not known.

In the case of this clonotype: An end of the junction does not agree with germline; a read error may underlie this. This chain links TRBV20-1 with TRBJ2-5, with 7 nucleotides matching TRBD1. This CDR3 is built from 14 residues. CDR1 is DFQATT and CDR2 is SNEGSKA in the germline V gene (reference sequence). DNA for the CDR3: TGCAGTGCCAGAGGGGGCTCGGGGCAAGAGACCCAGTACTTC. This codes for CSARGGSGQETQYF.

This chain uses TRBV4-3 with TRBJ2-1; D is uncertain. Trimming took off 3 bases at V and 4 bases at J, with 19 bases between the two ends. Germline-derived CDR1 and CDR2 are LGHNA and YSLEER. The CDR3 runs 17 residues. The CDR3, as DNA: TGCGCCAGCAGCCACCGTGGAGAGACACCGATTTACAATGAGCAGTTCTTC. It specifies CASSHRGETPIYNEQFF.

The gene calls are TRBV7-2 and TRBJ2-7; either TRBD1 or TRBD2 may supply D (5 bases each). The germline V and J ends were trimmed by 4 bases and 5 bases, with 12 bases remaining between them. CDR1 and CDR2 (germline): SGHTA, FQGNSA. This CDR3 contains 13 residues. The CDR3 here is CASSYLWGNEQYF. The CDR3, as DNA: TGTGCCAGCAGCTACCTTTGGGGGAACGAGCAGTACTTC.

The chain employs TRBV7-2 and TRBJ2-1; D is unresolved. The germline CDR1 and CDR2 sequences are SGHTA and FQGNSA. Trimming cost V 4 bases and J 3 bases, with 10 bases left between them. CDR3 length equals 14 residues. CDR3 nucleotides: TGTGCCAGCAGCTGGGCCTCGGGCTACAATGAGCAGTTCTTC. It specifies CASSWASGYNEQFF.

The chain recombines TRBV4-2 with TRBJ2-7; D is ambiguous. Germline V gene sequence: CDR1 LGHNA, CDR2 YNFKEQ. V lost 0 bases to trimming and J lost 5 bases, with 5 bases between them. The CDR3 runs to 12 residues. The DNA for the CDR3 is TGTGCCAGCAGCCAAGATTTCGACGAGCAGTACTTC. It specifies CASSQDFDEQYF.

This chain uses TRBV7-3 with TRBJ2-2; perhaps D is TRBD1 or TRBD2 (5 bases each). V was cut by 1 base and J by 7 bases, with 7 bases left in between. This CDR3 contains 13 residues. Germline lookup yields CDR1 SGHTA and CDR2 FQGTGA. The DNA for the CDR3 is TGTGCCAGCAGCTTAATGGGGGTCGGGGAGCTGTTTTTT. It codes for CASSLMGVGELFF.

V and J are TRBV7-9 and TRBJ1-5; D possibly corresponds to TRBD1 (5 bases). The germline V gene encodes CDR1 SEHNR and CDR2 FQNEAQ (reference sequence). V lost 1 base and J 10 bases, leaving 17 bases between the germline ends. The CDR3 is 15 residues long. In DNA, the CDR3 is TGTGCCAGCAGCTTAGTTCCCCCGGACCAGGGACCCCAGCATTTT. Its translation is CASSLVPPDQGPQHF.

The chain employs TRBV5-1 and TRBJ2-1; D is ambiguous. The V gene's germline CDR1 is SGHRS and CDR2 YFSETQ. V dropped 1 base and J dropped 0 bases, with 8 bases sitting between them. This CDR3 region has 15 residues. The CDR3 bases are TGCGCCAGCAGCTTGTTGCGGAGCTCCTACAATGAGCAGTTCTTC. It encodes CASSLLRSSYNEQFF.

This clonotype was observed a handful of times. The chain employs TRBV20-1 and TRBJ2-1; 9 bases are a match to TRBD1. The V segment lost 4 bases and the J segment 4 bases; nucleotides outside the gene matches: 8. Per germline, CDR1 DFQATT and CDR2 SNEGSKA (reference sequence). The CDR3 runs to 15 residues. As DNA, the CDR3 is TGCAGTGCTACTACCGGGACAGGGTCATACAATGAGCAGTTCTTC. It encodes CSATTGTGSYNEQFF.

The chain carries TRBV21-1 and TRBJ1-1; TRBD1 is taken as the D call from the table, unchecked against the DNA. TRBV21-1 is annotated as a pseudogene. This CDR3 contains 11 residues. CDR3 sequence (DNA): TGTGCCAGCACCCGGACAGGTGAAGCTTTCTTT. Translating gives CASTRTGEAFF.

J is TRBJ2-3 and V is TRBV5-1; D ambiguous. Germline V gene sequence: CDR1 SGHRS, CDR2 YFSETQ. This CDR3 spans 12 amino acids. The V gene lost 2 bases and the J gene lost 6 bases, with 7 bases spanning the gap. CDR3 in amino acids: CASSFSQDTQYF. The CDR3 nucleotides are TGCGCCAGCAGCTTTTCCCAGGATACGCAGTATTTT.

The V gene is TRBV9, the J gene TRBJ2-1; D might be TRBD2 (7 bases). Trimming removed 6 bases from V and 8 bases from J, with 18 bases in between. The CDR3 is 14 amino acids. The V gene's germline CDR1 is SGDLS and CDR2 YYNGEE. The CDR3 protein is CASTRGGLLDEQFF. In DNA form, the CDR3 reads TGTGCCAGCACGAGGGGGGGCCTCTTGGATGAGCAGTTCTTC.

This clonotype was seen only a few times. The chain uses TRBV4-1 and TRBJ1-3; no clear D. The CDR3 totals 16 residues. Trimming removed 0 bases at V and 4 bases at J, with 13 bases between. CDR1 MGHRA and CDR2 YSYEKL come from the germline V gene. The CDR3 DNA reads as TGCGCCAGCAGCCAAGATTCCGGGCAGCGCGGAAACACCATATATTTT. Amino acids: CASSQDSGQRGNTIYF.

The rearrangement joins TRBV4-3 to TRBJ2-4, with 10 bases that match TRBD1. Trimming removed 3 bases from V and 8 bases from J; junction bases left unmatched: 4. The length of the CDR3 is 14 residues. Germline V gene lookup returns CDR1 LGHNA and CDR2 YSLEER. The CDR3 DNA reads TGCGCCAGCAGCCAGTCCGGGACAGGGGACATTCAGTACTTC. The encoded protein is CASSQSGTGDIQYF.

J is TRBJ2-3 and V is TRBV5-5; D is perhaps TRBD2 (5 bases). The V gene lost 4 bases and the J gene lost 3 bases, with 12 bases spanning the gap. The length of the CDR3 is 14 residues. Germline CDR1 reads SGHKS; CDR2 reads YYEKEE (reference sequence). Written as DNA, the CDR3 is TGTGCCAGCAGCCGGATGGAGGTGACAGATACGCAGTATTTT. Residues: CASSRMEVTDTQYF.

The gene calls are TRBV4-3 and TRBJ1-2, with a possible D match to TRBD1 (6 bases). The germline gives CDR1 LGHNA, CDR2 YSLEER. There are 15 residues in the CDR3. Trimming removed 0 bases from V and 6 bases from J, with 14 bases in between. CDR3 bases: TGCGCCAGCAGCCAAGAACGGGCCAGGACAGATGGCTACACCTTC. It encodes CASSQERARTDGYTF.

The chain employs TRBV5-1 and TRBJ2-5; D may be TRBD2 (6 bases). CDR3 length equals 14 residues. The V end was cut by 4 bases, the J end by 5 bases, with 15 bases between. Germline loops: CDR1 SGHRS, CDR2 YFSETQ. The CDR3 loop reads CASSPGGFEETQYF. CDR3 nucleotide sequence: TGCGCCAGCAGCCCCGGGGGATTTGAGGAGACCCAGTACTTC. Using reference TRBV5-1 and TRBJ2-5 for the parts outside the CDR3, the full variable domain is KAGVTQTPRYLIKTRGQQVTLSCSPISGHRSVSWYQQTPGQGLQFLFEYFSETQRNKGNFPGRFSGRQFSNSRSEMNVSTLELGDSALYLCASSPGGFEETQYFGPGTRLLVL.

This clonotype was seen a few times. The chain recombines TRBV4-1 with TRBJ2-1, with 7 bases lining up with TRBD1. Trimming cost V 1 base and J 0 bases; bases outside gene matches: 3. The germline V gene encodes CDR1 MGHRA and CDR2 YSYEKL. The CDR3 is made up of 16 amino acids. Here the CDR3 DNA reads TGCGCCAGCAGCCAAGCAGGGGGAAGCTCCTACAATGAGCAGTTCTTC. Translating it yields CASSQAGGSSYNEQFF.

The chain couples TRBV6-2 or TRBV6-3 to TRBJ2-7; 8 bases agree with TRBD2. The CDR3 spans 17 residues. The germline gives CDR1 MNHEY, CDR2 SVGEGT. J gave up 5 bases and V 6 bases, and 18 bases lay outside the gene matches. DNA for the CDR3: TGTGCCAGCAGAGCCCCTTTCTCAGCGGGGGTTCGCGACGAGCAGTACGTC. Protein: CASRAPFSAGVRDEQYV.

The genes are TRBV27 and TRBJ1-1; 9 nucleotides line up with TRBD1. This CDR3 spans 15 amino acids. Germline V gene lookup returns CDR1 MNHEY and CDR2 SMNVEV (reference sequence). Germline trimming cut 6 bases from V and 2 bases from J; bases unmatched to any gene: 7. CDR3 sequence: CASSGTGTLNTEAFF. The CDR3, as DNA: TGTGCCAGCAGCGGGACAGGGACACTAAACACTGAAGCTTTCTTT.

The chain combines TRBV7-9 with TRBJ1-2, with D maybe TRBD1 (6 bases). The CDR3 is made up of 16 amino acids. The germline V gene encodes CDR1 SEHNR and CDR2 FQNEAQ (reference sequence). Trimming left V 7 bases short and J 4 bases short, with 22 bases between. As DNA, the CDR3 is TGTGCCAGCACCCTGGGGGTAGGGACAAATGGCTATGGCTACACCTTC. Translating it yields CASTLGVGTNGYGYTF.

This clonotype was found a few times. The rearrangement uses TRBV7-3 and TRBJ2-3; no firm D call. Trimming shortened V by 7 bases and J by 0 bases, and 14 bases separated the two germline ends. Germline CDR1 SGHTA, CDR2 FQGTGA. The CDR3 has 15 amino acids. The CDR3 DNA is TGTGCCAGCACCCCAGGAGCCTCTAGCACAGATACGCAGTATTTT. Amino acids: CASTPGASSTDTQYF.

The chain uses TRBV12-3 or TRBV12-4 and TRBJ1-2; the match to TRBD1 covers 10 bases. V lost 6 bases, J lost 1 base, and 8 bases stayed unmatched. The CDR3 extends over 16 amino acids. CDR3 bases: TGTGCCAGCAGCCGGACAGGGGGTAGTCGTAACTATGGCTACACCTTC. It yields the protein CASSRTGGSRNYGYTF.

This chain uses TRBV11-2 with TRBJ2-3, with D uncertain. CDR1 SGHAT and CDR2 FQNNGV come from the germline V gene. CDR3 length equals 14 residues. V was cut by 1 base and J by 3 bases, with 8 bases left in between. CDR3 amino acids: CASSLVGETDTQYF. DNA for the CDR3: TGTGCCAGCAGCTTAGTCGGAGAGACAGATACGCAGTATTTT.

This chain joins TRBV5-5 and TRBJ2-7, with a possible D match to TRBD1 (5 bases). The CDR3 is made up of 15 amino acids. The V gene lost 2 bases and the J gene lost 7 bases, with 19 bases spanning the gap. Germline CDR1 SGHKS, CDR2 YYEKEE (reference sequence). The CDR3 is CASSFLADSSMEQYF. DNA for the CDR3: TGTGCCAGCAGCTTTCTGGCTGACAGCTCCATGGAGCAGTACTTC.